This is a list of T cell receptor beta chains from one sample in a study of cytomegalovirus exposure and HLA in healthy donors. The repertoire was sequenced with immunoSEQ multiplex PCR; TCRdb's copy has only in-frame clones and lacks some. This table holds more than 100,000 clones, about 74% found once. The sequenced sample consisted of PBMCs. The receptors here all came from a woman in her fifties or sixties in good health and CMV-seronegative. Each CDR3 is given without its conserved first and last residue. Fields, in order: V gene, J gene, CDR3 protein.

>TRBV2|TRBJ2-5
ACRDKMTKETQY
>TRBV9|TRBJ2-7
ASSVSTGGRDEQY
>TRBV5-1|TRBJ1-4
ASSLQGGANEKLF
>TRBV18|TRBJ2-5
ASSPQTGSQETQY
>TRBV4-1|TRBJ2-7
ASSLDYSYEQY
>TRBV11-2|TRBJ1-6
ASSLQPNSPLH
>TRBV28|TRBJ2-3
ASSPTGARRTDTQY
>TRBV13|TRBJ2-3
ASSSNYRVGTDTQY
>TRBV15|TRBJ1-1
ATSHTGREAF
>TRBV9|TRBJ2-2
ASSALAGALTGELF
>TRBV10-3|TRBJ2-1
AISARVDEQF
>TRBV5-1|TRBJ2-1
ASSLGQGFDEQF
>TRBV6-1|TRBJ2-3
ASSLTRGDTQY
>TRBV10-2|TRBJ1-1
ASSGTPEWTAHTEAF
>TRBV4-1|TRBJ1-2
ASSQSAGEQYGYT
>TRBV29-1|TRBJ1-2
SVEYGTGFGYT
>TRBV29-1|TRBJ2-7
SVEPSGSKVQY
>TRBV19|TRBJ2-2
ASRSNRVRSGELF
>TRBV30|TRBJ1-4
AWKETSRAEKLF
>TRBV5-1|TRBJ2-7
ASRPDRGQYEQY
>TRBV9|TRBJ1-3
ASSGGGGKGNTIY
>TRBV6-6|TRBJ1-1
ASSYSNGGAEAF
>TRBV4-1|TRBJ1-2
ASSDTGTVYGYT
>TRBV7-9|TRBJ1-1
ASSLVGGLTEAF
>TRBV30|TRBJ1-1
AWSVGRYEAF
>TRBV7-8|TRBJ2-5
ASTPREVSETQY
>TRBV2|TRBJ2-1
ASSGTRAGIHYNEQF
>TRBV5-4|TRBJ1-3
ASSPGQNSGNTIY
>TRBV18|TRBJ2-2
ASSPWEGANTGELF
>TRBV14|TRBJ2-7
ASSQGLAGPYEQY
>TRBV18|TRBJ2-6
ASSPTRQGNPAVLT
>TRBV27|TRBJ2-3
ASSLTRPGLAGGDTQY
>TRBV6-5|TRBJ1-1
ASRRLPDQNTEAF
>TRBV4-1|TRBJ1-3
ASSQGQQGAAGNTIY
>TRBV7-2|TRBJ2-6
ASSLRRDIWGANVLT
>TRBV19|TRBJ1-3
ASTTIDSDGNTIY
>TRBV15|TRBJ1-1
ATSKSTGGSTEAF
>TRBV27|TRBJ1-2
AGSLSGTGAGYGYT
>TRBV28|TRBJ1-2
ASSLTGFYGYT
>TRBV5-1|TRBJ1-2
ASSPTPDRGHGYT
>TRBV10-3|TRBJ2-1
AISPLAGGLTGEQF
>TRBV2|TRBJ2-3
ASRGGGTSTDTQY
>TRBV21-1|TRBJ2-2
ASSNRGTGELF
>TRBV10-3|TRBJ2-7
AISGLPTGEIYEQY
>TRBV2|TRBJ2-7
ASSVRQGNYEQY
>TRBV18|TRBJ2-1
ASSPTGLGYNEQF
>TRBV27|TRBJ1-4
ASSKGVGINEKLF
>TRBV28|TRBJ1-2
ASSLGAGGVSYGYT